The 20 T cell receptor beta chains in this list originate from one sample, sequenced in a study of blood T cell repertoires in COVID-19. TCRdb keeps only in-frame clones here, not all; method: immunoSEQ multiplex PCR. The profile shows roughly 28,000 clones, around nine tenths of them singletons. Sequencing used peripheral blood. These receptors were obtained from a human donor in a cohort sampled during active COVID-19.

The chain links TRBV7-4 to TRBJ1-5, with no clear D. The CDR3 is 11 residues long. Deletions cut 7 bases from V and 12 bases from J, with 13 bases between. Germline-derived CDR1 and CDR2 are SGHVT and SQSDAQ. CDR3 nucleotide sequence: TGTGCCAGCATCTTTTTCGGAGTCCAGCATTTT. Its translation is CASIFFGVQHF.

V is TRBV10-1 and J is TRBJ1-1; maybe TRBD1 (6 bases). Germline V gene lookup returns CDR1 WNHNN and CDR2 SYGVQD (reference sequence). The V and J ends lost 5 bases and 2 bases respectively, with 9 bases between them. CDR3 length: 13 amino acids. CDR3: CASSSGDNTEAFF. The CDR3 coding sequence is TGCGCCAGCAGTTCAGGGGATAACACTGAAGCTTTCTTT.

V and J are TRBV6-1 and TRBJ1-3, with D perhaps TRBD1 (5 bases). This CDR3 comprises 12 residues. Trimming removed 1 base at V and 7 bases at J, with 5 bases between. Looked up from germline, CDR1 is MNHNS and CDR2 is SASEGT. Here the CDR3 DNA reads TGTGCCAGCAGTGAAGGGGGCAACACCATATATTTT. Amino acids: CASSEGGNTIYF.

This chain connects TRBV5-1 to TRBJ2-4; D call uncertain. The V gene's germline CDR1 is SGHRS and CDR2 YFSETQ. The V end was cut by 0 bases, the J end by 0 bases, with 7 bases between. CDR3 length: 15 amino acids. CDR3 nucleotide sequence: TGCGCCAGCAGCTTGGGTGGCTTAGCCAAAAACATTCAGTACTTC. Translation gives CASSLGGLAKNIQYF.

The rearrangement links TRBV5-1 to TRBJ1-3; the match to TRBD1 covers 7 bases. Germline V lookup: CDR1 SGHRS, CDR2 YFSETQ. The CDR3 contains 15 residues. J lost 7 bases, V lost 0 bases, and 7 bases had no gene match. The CDR3 reads CASSLDGTDLNTIYF. DNA for the CDR3: TGCGCCAGCAGCTTGGACGGGACAGACTTGAACACCATATATTTT.

This rearrangement joins TRBV29-1 to TRBJ2-1; D perhaps matches TRBD2 (5 bases). Per germline, CDR1 SQVTM and CDR2 ANQGSEA. The V end lost 5 bases, the J end lost 6 bases, and 11 bases lay between the germline ends. There are 12 residues in the CDR3. In DNA form, the CDR3 reads TGCAGCGTTCACCCGGCGGGCAATGAGCAGTTCTTC. It yields the protein CSVHPAGNEQFF.

With respect to this clone: The junction does not match germline at one end; this may be a read error. The J gene is TRBJ1-1, the V gene TRBV27; possibly TRBD1 for D (5 bases). This CDR3 is built from 13 residues. Germline V lookup: CDR1 MNHEY, CDR2 SMNVEV (reference sequence). The CDR3 is CASTLIQGSEAFF. DNA of the CDR3: TGTGCCAGCACTTTAATCCAGGGTTCCGAAGCTTTCTTT.

This chain links TRBV10-3 with TRBJ2-7; TRBD2 is a possible D gene (6 bases). Trimming pared 8 bases from V and 5 bases from J, leaving 13 bases between. The CDR3 sequence is 12 residues long. CDR1 and CDR2 (germline): ENHRY, SYGVKD. The CDR3 region has the DNA TGTGCCATCGGGGGGTCGGGGAACGAGCAGTACTTC. The encoded protein is CAIGGSGNEQYF.

The chain links TRBV3-1 (or the pseudogene TRBV3-2) to TRBJ2-7, with a possible D match to TRBD2 (6 bases). Trimming removed 4 bases from V and 3 bases from J, with 16 bases in between. This CDR3 is 15 amino acids long. Germline V gene lookup returns CDR1 LGHDT and CDR2 YNNKEL (reference sequence). The DNA of the CDR3 is TGTGCCAGCAGCCTAGGTATGGGGGGATTCTACGAGCAGTACTTC. Translating it yields CASSLGMGGFYEQYF.

The chain combines TRBV30 with TRBJ1-2, with D tentatively TRBD1 (5 bases). This CDR3 spans 14 amino acids. CDR1 is GTSNPN and CDR2 is SVGIG in the germline V gene (reference sequence). The ends were cut back, 0 bases at V and 3 bases at J, with 11 bases in the middle. The CDR3 region is CAWSVPGRDYGYTF. The CDR3 DNA is TGTGCCTGGAGTGTGCCGGGCAGGGACTATGGCTACACCTTC.

The genes are TRBV19 and TRBJ1-1; tentative D call: TRBD1 (5 bases). The germline CDR1 and CDR2 sequences are LNHDA and SQIVND (reference sequence). Trimming pared 5 bases from V and 0 bases from J, leaving 22 bases between. This CDR3 is 18 amino acids long. CDR3 sequence: CASSLRLKITGLNTEAFF. The CDR3 nucleotides read TGTGCCAGTAGTCTCCGCCTCAAAATTACAGGTTTGAACACTGAAGCTTTCTTT.

This chain links TRBV5-4 with TRBJ2-3, with D possibly matching TRBD2 (6 bases). V was cut by 0 bases and J by 0 bases, with 11 bases left in between. Germline loops: CDR1 SGHNT, CDR2 YYREEE (reference sequence). The CDR3 covers 16 residues. The CDR3 loop is CASSLAGGASTDTQYF. CDR3 bases: TGTGCCAGCAGCTTGGCTGGCGGGGCCAGCACAGATACGCAGTATTTT.

CDR3 nucleotides: TGTGCCAGCAGCTTTGGACAGGGTACCGGAAACACCATATATTTT. It translates to CASSFGQGTGNTIYF. The J gene is TRBJ1-3, the V gene TRBV11-1, with 8 nucleotides matching TRBD1. Germline CDR1 SGHAT, CDR2 FQDESV (reference sequence). This CDR3 is built from 15 residues. Unmatched junction bases numbered 5, after V lost 3 bases and J lost 4 bases.

The J gene is TRBJ2-1, the V gene TRBV15; 8 bases align to TRBD2. The CDR3 totals 16 residues. Germline CDR1 and CDR2: LNHNV and YYDKDF (reference sequence). V shed 0 bases and J 8 bases; nucleotides not matched to a gene: 9. DNA for the CDR3: TGTGCCACCAGCAGAGACGGGAGGGACGAACTATATGAGCAGTTCTTC. The encoded protein is CATSRDGRDELYEQFF.

The chain carries TRBV27 and TRBJ1-6; the D gene is possibly TRBD1 (6 bases). The CDR3 length is 15 residues. Trimming stripped 11 bases from V and 9 bases from J, with 23 bases between. The germline V gene encodes CDR1 MNHEY and CDR2 SMNVEV (reference sequence). The CDR3 bases are TGTGCCTCAAACAGGGTCGGTGGCGTCGGTTCACCCCTCCACTTT. Translating it yields CASNRVGGVGSPLHF.

The chain uses TRBV28 and TRBJ2-3; 15 bases fit TRBD2. The CDR3 is made up of 18 amino acids. With 3 bases clipped from V and 3 bases from J, the junction kept 7 bases outside the gene matches. In germline, CDR1 is MDHEN, CDR2 SYDVKM. CDR3 bases: TGTGCCAGCAGTTTGGGGACTAGCGGGAGGCCCGGGACAGATACGCAGTATTTT. Encoded protein: CASSLGTSGRPGTDTQYF.

This clone has just one count. The chain combines TRBV7-2 with TRBJ2-1, with 7 bases aligning to TRBD2. The V and J ends lost 5 bases and 0 bases, in that order; junction bases with no gene match: 7. The CDR3 totals 16 residues. CDR1 is SGHTA, CDR2 FQGNSA, per germline. The CDR3 protein is CASSARAGSSYNEQFF. The CDR3 DNA sequence: TGTGCCAGCAGCGCTAGAGCGGGGTCCTCCTACAATGAGCAGTTCTTC. The full variable domain, its missing parts supplied by reference TRBV7-2 and TRBJ2-1, is GAGVSQSPSNKVTEKGKDVELRCDPISGHTALYWYRQSLGQGLEFLIYFQGNSAPDKSGLPSDRFSAERTGGSVSTLTIQRTQQEDSAVYLCASSARAGSSYNEQFFGPGTRLTVL.

The genes are TRBV6-5 and TRBJ2-7; TRBD1 matches at 8 bases. CDR1 and CDR2 (germline): MNHEY, SVGAGI. Trimming at V came to 7 bases and at J to 4 bases, leaving 9 bases not matched to a gene. The CDR3 is made up of 14 amino acids. The CDR3 DNA reads TGTGCCAGCATTGCACAGGGGACAGGTTACGAGCAGTACTTC. This sequence encodes CASIAQGTGYEQYF.

This clone has a single count. The rearrangement joins TRBV5-4 to TRBJ2-1; TRBD2 matches 8 bases. The J segment lost 3 bases and the V segment lost 4 bases, leaving 3 bases of the junction unmatched. The CDR3 spans 14 residues. Germline V gives CDR1 SGHNT, CDR2 YYREEE (reference sequence). Here the CDR3 reads CASSRLAIYNEQFF. The CDR3 region has the DNA TGTGCCAGCAGCAGACTAGCGATCTACAATGAGCAGTTCTTC. The whole variable domain, filled in from reference TRBV5-4 and TRBJ2-1, reads ETGVTQSPTHLIKTRGQQVTLRCSSQSGHNTVSWYQQALGQGPQFIFQYYREEENGRGNFPPRFSGLQFPNYSSELNVNALELDDSALYLCASSRLAIYNEQFFGPGTRLTVL.

The chain joins TRBV3-1 (or the pseudogene TRBV3-2) to TRBJ1-4; D is ambiguous. The germline CDR1 and CDR2 sequences are LGHDT and YNNKEL (reference sequence). Trimming removed 1 base from V and 8 bases from J, with 8 bases in between. The CDR3 sequence is 13 residues long. The CDR3, as DNA: TGTGCCAGCAGCCAAGGGGGAGGGGAAAAACTGTTTTTT. Translated: CASSQGGGEKLFF.